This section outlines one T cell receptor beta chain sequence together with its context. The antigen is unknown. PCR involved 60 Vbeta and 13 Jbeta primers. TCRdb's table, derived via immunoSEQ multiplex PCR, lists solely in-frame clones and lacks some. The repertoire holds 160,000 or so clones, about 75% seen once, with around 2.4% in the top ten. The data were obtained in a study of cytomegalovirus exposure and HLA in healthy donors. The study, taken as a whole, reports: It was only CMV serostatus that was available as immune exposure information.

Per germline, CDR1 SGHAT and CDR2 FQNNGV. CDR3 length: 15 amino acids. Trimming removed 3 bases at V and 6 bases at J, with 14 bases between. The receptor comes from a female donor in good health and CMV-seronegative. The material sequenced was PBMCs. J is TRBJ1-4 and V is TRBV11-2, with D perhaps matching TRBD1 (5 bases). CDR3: CASSFSQGTHEKLFF. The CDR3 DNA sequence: TGTGCCAGCAGCTTCTCTCAGGGAACCCATGAAAAACTGTTTTTT.